A single sample gave rise to the 23 T cell receptor beta chains below, sequenced in a study of T cell repertoires in cytomegalovirus infection. TCRdb processed the reads anew with MiXCR; each CDR3 protein has one entry. Seen here are around 130,000 distinct CDR3 sequences, roughly 25% observed once, and the top ten hold about 37%. Antigen specificity for these receptors is unknown. Material: PBMCs, sequenced either directly or after in vitro stimulation (not recorded which). The origin of the receptors is a human donor in good health (CMV status not recorded). Some clones in this sample may be carry-over from other donors' samples.

This clonotype has a handful of counts. The junction differs from germline at one of its ends, possibly a read error. The chain employs TRBV4-1 and TRBJ1-3; 7 bases are a match to TRBD1. Germline V gene lookup returns CDR1 MGHRA and CDR2 YSYEKL. This CDR3 is built from 18 residues. The CDR3 DNA sequence: TGTGCCAGCAGCTCAGGGTCCGGTATAGGGGGCACTGGAAACACCATATATTTT. It yields the protein CASSSGSGIGGTGNTIYF.

This clonotype was counted between two and nine times. This chain uses TRBV11-2 with TRBJ2-1, with 13 bases matching TRBD2. In germline, CDR1 is SGHAT, CDR2 FQNNGV. This CDR3 comprises 15 residues. J lost 6 bases, V lost 4 bases, and 3 bases had no gene match. CDR3 region: CASSSGLAGFNEQFF. The CDR3 bases are TGTGCCAGCAGCTCGGGACTAGCGGGATTCAATGAGCAGTTCTTC.

The table lists this clonotype with a few counts. The V and J genes are TRBV7-2 and TRBJ2-3; D is ambiguous. The V gene's germline CDR1 is SGHTA and CDR2 FQGNSA. CDR3 length equals 14 residues. Trimming stripped 2 bases from V and 4 bases from J, with 10 bases between. This CDR3 is CASSLSPFSDTQYF. CDR3 nucleotides: TGTGCCAGCAGCTTATCCCCTTTTTCAGATACGCAGTATTTT. Variable domain in full (rest from reference TRBV7-2 and TRBJ2-3): GAGVSQSPSNKVTEKGKDVELRCDPISGHTALYWYRQSLGQGLEFLIYFQGNSAPDKSGLPSDRFSAERTGGSVSTLTIQRTQQEDSAVYLCASSLSPFSDTQYFGPGTRLTVL.

The chain has TRBV29-1 and TRBJ2-1; TRBD2 matches 7 bases. Germline CDR1 and CDR2: SQVTM and ANQGSEA. J lost 9 bases, V lost 0 bases, and 8 bases had no gene match. The CDR3 has 14 amino acids. The CDR3 reads CSVEDGGRGSEQFF. The CDR3, as DNA: TGCAGCGTTGAAGATGGTGGGAGGGGAAGTGAGCAGTTCTTC.

This clonotype was seen many times. The chain employs TRBV7-2 and TRBJ1-5; D not resolved. Germline V lookup: CDR1 SGHTA, CDR2 FQGNSA. Trimming took 5 bases from V and 4 from J, leaving 6 bases between them. CDR3 size: 12 residues. The CDR3 DNA is TGTGCCAGCAGCAATGGAAATCAGCCCCAGCATTTT. Its protein product is CASSNGNQPQHF.

This chain uses TRBV28 with TRBJ2-7, with D perhaps matching TRBD1 (6 bases). CDR3 size: 14 residues. Germline V gives CDR1 MDHEN, CDR2 SYDVKM. V lost 0 bases and J lost 2, with 8 bases in between. CDR3 bases: TGTGCCAGCAGTTTATGGACAGGAACCTACGAGCAGTACTTC. It is translated as CASSLWTGTYEQYF.

This clonotype was found many times. The J gene is TRBJ2-3, the V gene TRBV7-2; 7 nucleotides align to TRBD1. The CDR3 is 16 residues long. Germline V gene sequence: CDR1 SGHTA, CDR2 FQGNSA. V lost 1 base to trimming and J lost 1 base; unmatched junction nucleotides: 5. CDR3 in amino acids: CASSLVVGQGTDTQYF. The CDR3 DNA is TGTGCCAGCAGCTTAGTCGTAGGACAGGGCACAGATACGCAGTATTTT.

The rearrangement joins TRBV6-2 or TRBV6-3 to TRBJ2-1; D is undetermined. Germline-derived CDR1 and CDR2 are MNHEY and SVGEGT. CDR3 length: 12 amino acids. V was shortened by 6 bases and J by 7 bases, with 10 bases between the two germline ends. The CDR3 DNA reads as TGTGCCAGCAGCAAGGCTGGGAATGAGCAGTTCTTC. Translating it yields CASSKAGNEQFF.

The chain has TRBV12-3 or TRBV12-4 and TRBJ1-5; D not certain. The CDR3 sequence is 13 residues long. Deletions cut 6 bases from V and 6 bases from J, with 12 bases between. Written as DNA, the CDR3 is TGTGCCAGCAGCTCCGTGGAGGGTCAGCCCCAGCATTTT. This translates into CASSSVEGQPQHF.

The CDR3 sequence: CASSRTSGSNEQFF. CDR3 in DNA: TGTGCCAGCAGCCGGACTAGCGGGAGTAATGAGCAGTTCTTC. The chain carries TRBV12-3 or TRBV12-4 and TRBJ2-1, with 13 bases that match TRBD2. The J segment lost 7 bases and the V segment lost 6 bases, leaving 3 bases of the junction unmatched. The length of the CDR3 is 14 residues.

Ten or more counts support this clonotype. V and J are TRBV6-2 or TRBV6-3 and TRBJ1-1; D gene unclear. Between the trimmed V and J ends, which lost 6 bases and 4 bases, there was a span of 9 bases. CDR3 length: 12 residues. Per the germline V gene, CDR1 is MNHEY and CDR2 is SVGEGT. In nucleotides, the CDR3 is TGTGCCAGCAGCGAACAGTTCACTGAAGCTTTCTTT. It translates to CASSEQFTEAFF.

The chain uses TRBV7-6 and TRBJ2-5; 11 bases are shared with TRBD2. This CDR3 has 18 residues. Germline CDR1 SGHVS, CDR2 FNYEAQ. Losses at the gene ends were 4 bases for V and 1 base for J; bases not matched to a gene: 11. The CDR3 nucleotides are TGTGCCAGCAGCTCAAGGAACCCGGGACTAGCGGCCCAAGAGACCCAGTACTTC. Amino acid sequence: CASSSRNPGLAAQETQYF. Drawing the rest from reference TRBV7-6 and TRBJ2-5, the complete variable domain is GAGVSQSPRYKVTKRGQDVALRCDPISGHVSLYWYRQALGQGPEFLTYFNYEAQQDKSGLPNDRFSAERPEGSISTLTIQRTEQRDSAMYRCASSSRNPGLAAQETQYFGPGTRLLVL.

The rearrangement uses TRBV12-3 or TRBV12-4 and TRBJ2-1, with 11 bases identical to TRBD1. The trim removed 6 bases at V and 5 bases at J, leaving 12 bases unmatched. CDR3 length: 17 residues. The CDR3 reads CASRAGQGAVADNEQFF. CDR3 DNA sequence: TGTGCCAGCAGGGCTGGACAGGGGGCTGTAGCGGACAATGAGCAGTTCTTC.

The CDR3 loop is CASSQGRVRVNTEAFF. The CDR3, as DNA: TGCGCCAGCAGCCAAGGTCGCGTCAGGGTGAACACTGAAGCTTTCTTT. J is TRBJ1-1 and V is TRBV4-3; D possibly corresponds to TRBD1 (5 bases). The CDR3 has 16 residues. V lost 1 base and J 0 bases, leaving 12 bases between the germline ends. Germline assignment: CDR1 LGHNA and CDR2 YSLEER.

This clonotype was detected only a few times. V gene TRBV6-2 or TRBV6-3 combines with J gene TRBJ2-7, with a tentative D call TRBD2 (6 bases). Trimming shortened V by 2 bases and J by 2 bases, and 13 bases separated the two germline ends. Germline V gene sequence: CDR1 MNHEY, CDR2 SVGEGT. This CDR3 is built from 15 residues. The CDR3 is CASSYIRSGTYEQYV. CDR3 sequence (DNA): TGTGCCAGCAGTTACATCCGTAGCGGAACCTACGAGCAGTACGTC.

The gene calls are TRBV12-3 or TRBV12-4 and TRBJ1-6; unclear D gene. The CDR3 is 13 amino acids. The ends were cut back, 6 bases at V and 9 bases at J, with 12 bases in the middle. The CDR3 here is CASRKTPGSPLHF. CDR3 bases: TGTGCCAGCAGGAAGACCCCAGGTTCACCCCTCCACTTT.

In its sample, this clonotype was seen a few times. The chain is built from TRBV7-2 and TRBJ2-3; D tentatively fits TRBD1 or TRBD2 (5 bases each). The germline V gene encodes CDR1 SGHTA and CDR2 FQGNSA. V was shortened by 5 bases and J by 0 bases, with 15 bases between the two germline ends. This CDR3 contains 16 residues. Here the CDR3 DNA reads TGTGCCAGCAGCCCAACGGGGCTAGATAGCACAGATACGCAGTATTTT. Protein: CASSPTGLDSTDTQYF.

This clonotype was seen many times. The chain recombines TRBV6-1 with TRBJ2-7; 9 bases line up with TRBD1. CDR3 length: 15 residues. Germline V gene data show CDR1 as MNHNS and CDR2 as SASEGT. J lost 1 base, V lost 3 bases, and 4 bases had no gene match. CDR3 in DNA: TGTGCCAGCAGTGAGATCGGGACAGGGTCCTACGAGCAGTACTTC. Translating it yields CASSEIGTGSYEQYF.

This chain connects TRBV6-2 or TRBV6-3 to TRBJ2-1; D is unclear. V gave up 2 bases and J gave up 0 bases, with 5 bases separating them. The germline V gene has CDR1 MNHEY and CDR2 SVGEGT. The CDR3 spans 14 residues. The chain's CDR3 is CASSYRDSYNEQFF. In DNA, the CDR3 is TGTGCCAGCAGTTACAGGGACTCCTACAATGAGCAGTTCTTC.

This clonotype was found a few times. The J gene is TRBJ2-7, the V gene TRBV4-1, with D possibly matching TRBD2 (5 bases). V lost 4 bases and J 2 bases, leaving 15 bases between the germline ends. Germline CDR1 is MGHRA and CDR2 is YSYEKL. There are 15 residues in the CDR3. CDR3 in DNA: TGCGCCAGCAGCCTGCGGGTACGAGACACCTACGAGCAGTACTTC. As protein: CASSLRVRDTYEQYF.

This clonotype was seen more than once but under ten times. The chain joins TRBV20-1 to TRBJ1-2; D is ambiguous. Germline V gene lookup returns CDR1 DFQATT and CDR2 SNEGSKA (reference sequence). V shed 7 bases and J shed 3 bases, with 12 bases lying between them. The CDR3 loop spans 12 amino acids. CDR3 in DNA: TGCAGTGGGGCTCAGTCGGACTATGGCTACACCTTC. Encoded protein: CSGAQSDYGYTF.

This clonotype came up a few times. This rearrangement joins TRBV7-2 to TRBJ1-5; D remains unclear. The CDR3 is 14 amino acids. The V gene's germline CDR1 is SGHTA and CDR2 FQGNSA. The V end lost 5 bases, the J end lost 3 bases, and 11 bases lay between the germline ends. The CDR3 is CASSQGRINQPQHF. The CDR3 DNA reads as TGTGCCAGCAGCCAAGGGAGGATCAATCAGCCCCAGCATTTT.

This clonotype was counted ten times or more. The chain employs TRBV7-2 and TRBJ2-3, with D maybe TRBD2 (5 bases). The CDR3 contains 16 residues. Germline assignment: CDR1 SGHTA and CDR2 FQGNSA. V shed 2 bases and J shed 0 bases, with 12 bases lying between them. The CDR3: CASSLTGLRSTDTQYF. Written as DNA, the CDR3 is TGTGCCAGCAGCTTAACCGGACTGAGAAGCACAGATACGCAGTATTTT.